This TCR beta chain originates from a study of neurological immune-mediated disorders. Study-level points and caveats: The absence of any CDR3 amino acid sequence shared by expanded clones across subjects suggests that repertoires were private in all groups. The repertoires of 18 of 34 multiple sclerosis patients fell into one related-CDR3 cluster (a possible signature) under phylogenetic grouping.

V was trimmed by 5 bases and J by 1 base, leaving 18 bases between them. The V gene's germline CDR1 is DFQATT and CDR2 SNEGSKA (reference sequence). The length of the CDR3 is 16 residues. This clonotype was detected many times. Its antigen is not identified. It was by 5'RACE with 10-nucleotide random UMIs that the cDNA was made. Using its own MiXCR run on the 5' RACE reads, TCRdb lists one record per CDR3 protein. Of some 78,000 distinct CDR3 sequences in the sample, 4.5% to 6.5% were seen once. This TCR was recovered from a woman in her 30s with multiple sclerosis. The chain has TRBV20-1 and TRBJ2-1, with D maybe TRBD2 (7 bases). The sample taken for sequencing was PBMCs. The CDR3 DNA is TGCAGTGCTCCTTCAGCGAAGGGGGGGTCCTACAATGAGCAGTTCTTC. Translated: CSAPSAKGGSYNEQFF.